A selection of T cell receptor beta chains follows, all from one sample in a study of blood T cell repertoires in COVID-19. The assay was immunoSEQ multiplex PCR, and TCRdb's table has in-frame clones only and misses some. This sample yields approximately 98,000 clones, of which 88% are seen a single time; less than 2.5% belongs to the top ten. The specimen was peripheral blood. These receptors originate from a human donor in a cohort sampled during active COVID-19. The CDR3 runs from the conserved cysteine through the conserved F or W. The D gene is left open where the match is weak. Expanded clones are given a class, and other clones once, few, many or no size at all.

D,V,size,J,DNA,CDR3
TRBD1,TRBV7-3,few,TRBJ1-3,TGTGCCAGCAGCTCTAGACAGGGTAGCAGAGCTGGAAACACCATATATTTT,CASSSRQGSRAGNTIYF
TRBD1,TRBV11-1,NA,TRBJ1-4,TGTGCCAGCAGCCCGCGGACAGGGGTTAGGGAAAAACTGTTTTTT,CASSPRTGVREKLFF
NA,TRBV7-8,NA,TRBJ2-1,TGTGCCAGCAGCTTAGTGGCGGGGTTTTACAATGAGCAGTTCTTC,CASSLVAGFYNEQFF
NA,TRBV5-1,NA,TRBJ2-6,TGCGCCAGCAGCTATTCAAGACAGGAGGTTACTTTC,CASSYSRQEVTF
NA,TRBV11-2,NA,TRBJ1-6,TGTGCCAGCAGCTCGGACTTGGGTACAGGGAATTCACCCCTCCACTTT,CASSSDLGTGNSPLHF
TRBD1,TRBV5-1,NA,TRBJ2-2,TGCGCCAGCAGCCGGGGACAGGCGGAGGCCGGGGAGCTGTTTTTT,CASSRGQAEAGELFF
NA,TRBV11-3,NA,TRBJ2-3,TGTGCCAGCAGCAAGGGGGGCACAGATACGCAGTATTTT,CASSKGGTDTQYF
TRBD1,TRBV19,NA,TRBJ1-4,TGTGCCAGTAGTAACAGGGGGTTCGGTGAAAAACTGTTTTTT,CASSNRGFGEKLFF
TRBD2,TRBV29-1,NA,TRBJ2-3,TGCAGCGTTGAAGGCCTAGCGGGAATAGAACGCACAGATACGCAGTATTTT,CSVEGLAGIERTDTQYF
TRBD1,TRBV6-5,NA,TRBJ2-5,TGTGCCAGCAGTCCAGCGGACAGGGAGACCCAGTACTTC,CASSPADRETQYF
TRBD1,TRBV5-1,NA,TRBJ1-1,TGCGCCAGCAGCTTGGTCGGGACAGGGGTTTTCACTGAAGCTTTCTTT,CASSLVGTGVFTEAFF
NA,TRBV19,NA,TRBJ1-1,TGTGCCAGTATGTGGTCTGCGGACAGAAACACTGAAGCTTTCTTT,CASMWSADRNTEAFF
TRBD2,TRBV2,NA,TRBJ2-2,TGTGCCAGCAGTCCCAGCGGGACGAACACCGGGGAGCTGTTTTTT,CASSPSGTNTGELFF
NA,TRBV7-8,NA,TRBJ2-2,TGTGCCAGCAGCCTGAGGGCGAACACCGGGGAGCTGTTTTTT,CASSLRANTGELFF
NA,TRBV5-6,NA,TRBJ1-2,TGTGCCAGCAGCGTACCCCAGGGAATTGGCTATGGCTACACCTTC,CASSVPQGIGYGYTF
TRBD1,TRBV7-3,NA,TRBJ2-1,TGTGCCAGCAGCCGACAGGGATCGCCCTCTAATGAGCAGTTCTTC,CASSRQGSPSNEQFF
TRBD2,TRBV13,NA,TRBJ2-5,TGTGCCAGCAGCGAGGGACTAGCGGAAGAGACCCAGTACTTC,CASSEGLAEETQYF
NA,TRBV28,NA,TRBJ1-5,TGTGCCAGCAGTCGGACAGCACCCAATCAGCCCCAGCATTTT,CASSRTAPNQPQHF
NA,TRBV4-1,NA,TRBJ1-2,TGCGCCAGCAGCCCCCCTCAAAGTCCTCCTGCGGGCTACACCTTC,CASSPPQSPPAGYTF
TRBD1,TRBV6-5,NA,TRBJ2-1,TGTGCCAGCAGCCTGGGACAGAGCTCCTACAATGAGCAGTTCTTC,CASSLGQSSYNEQFF
NA,TRBV6-5,NA,TRBJ2-3,TGTGCCAGCAGTTACTCGAAGGCAGGGAAAAATACGCAGTATTTT,CASSYSKAGKNTQYF
NA,TRBV29-1,NA,TRBJ2-3,TGCAGCTCGAGGGGGGGCGTCACAGATACGCAGTATTTT,CSSRGGVTDTQYF
TRBD1,TRBV6-6,NA,TRBJ2-7,TGTGCCAGCAGCTCGACGGGACAGGGCAGCTCCTACGAGCAGTACTTC,CASSSTGQGSSYEQYF
TRBD2,TRBV28,NA,TRBJ2-7,TGTGCCAGCAGTGGGACTAGCGGGGGATACGAGCAGTACTTC,CASSGTSGGYEQYF
TRBD1,TRBV5-8,NA,TRBJ1-2,TGTGCCAGCAGATTAACAGGGGGCACTGGGTATGGCTACACCTTC,CASRLTGGTGYGYTF
TRBD1,TRBV28,NA,TRBJ1-3,TGTGCCAGCAGAGATAGAACAGGGGTGGCTGGAAACACCATATATTTT,CASRDRTGVAGNTIYF